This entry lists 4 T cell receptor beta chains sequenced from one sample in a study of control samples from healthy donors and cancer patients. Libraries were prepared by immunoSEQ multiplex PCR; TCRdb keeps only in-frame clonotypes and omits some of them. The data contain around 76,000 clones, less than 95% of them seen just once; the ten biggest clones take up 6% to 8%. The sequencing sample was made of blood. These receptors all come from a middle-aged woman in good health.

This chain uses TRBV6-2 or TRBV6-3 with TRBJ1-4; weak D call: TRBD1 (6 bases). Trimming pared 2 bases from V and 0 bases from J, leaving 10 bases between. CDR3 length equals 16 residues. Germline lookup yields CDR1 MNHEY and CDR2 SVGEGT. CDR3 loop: CASSYPRGPTNEKLFF. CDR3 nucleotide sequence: TGTGCCAGCAGTTACCCCAGGGGCCCAACTAATGAAAAACTGTTTTTT.

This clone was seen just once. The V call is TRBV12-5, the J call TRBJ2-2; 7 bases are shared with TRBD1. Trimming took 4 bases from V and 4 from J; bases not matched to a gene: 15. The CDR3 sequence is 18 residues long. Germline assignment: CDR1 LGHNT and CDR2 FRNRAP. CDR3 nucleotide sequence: TGTGCTAGTGGTTGGGCCATTACAGGGGCAGACTTCACCGGGGAGCTGTTTTTT. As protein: CASGWAITGADFTGELFF.

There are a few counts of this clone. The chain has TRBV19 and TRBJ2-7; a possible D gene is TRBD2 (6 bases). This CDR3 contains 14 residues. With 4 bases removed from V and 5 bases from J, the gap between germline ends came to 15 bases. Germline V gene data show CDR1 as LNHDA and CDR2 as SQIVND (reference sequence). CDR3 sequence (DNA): TGTGCCAGTAGTACCTGGGACTTGTTTGACGAGCAGTACTTC. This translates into CASSTWDLFDEQYF.

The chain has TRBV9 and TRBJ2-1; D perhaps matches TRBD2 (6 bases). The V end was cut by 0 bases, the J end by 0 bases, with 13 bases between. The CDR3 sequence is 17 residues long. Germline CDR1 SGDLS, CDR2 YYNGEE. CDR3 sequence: CASSVVASTSSYNEQFF. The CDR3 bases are TGTGCCAGCAGCGTAGTCGCCTCGACTAGCTCCTACAATGAGCAGTTCTTC.